The 4 T cell receptor beta chains listed next were all sequenced from one sample in a study of blood T cells in healthy people across ages (dated by TCRdb to between 2015 and 2016). The library came from 5' RACE. Sequenced on an Illumina HiSeq 2500. A second PCR of about 7 to 12 cycles was run with a J-beta primer mix and a sample-barcoded 5' primer. TCRdb ran its own pipeline on the public reads, namely fastp trimming at Q25 and MiXCR clone calling, and kept in-frame beta chains. When rows share a CDR3 protein, they turn into one entry using the most common DNA and genes. The sample profile shows 1,300,000 or so distinct CDR3 sequences; roughly 64% of them were found once. Under 8.5% of the sample is held by the ten biggest clonotypes. Material for sequencing was blood. These TCRs come from a man aged 18 to 30 in good health.

This sequence joins TRBV4-1 and TRBJ2-4, with 7 bases matching TRBD1. The J call may be incorrect, as the DNA end agrees better with TRBJ2-7. The CDR3 covers 13 residues. Germline V gene data show CDR1 as MGHRA and CDR2 as YSYEKL. The CDR3 here is CASSLTGKVEQYF. CDR3 DNA sequence: TGCGCCAGCAGCCTGACAGGGAAAGTCGAGCAGTACTTC.

The chain has TRBV25-1 and TRBJ1-4; 7 bases fit TRBD1. J lost 0 bases, V lost 0 bases, and 4 bases had no gene match. This CDR3 comprises 17 residues. Looked up from germline, CDR1 is MGHDK and CDR2 is SYGVNS. The CDR3: CASSEYWGTATNEKLFF. The CDR3 nucleotides are TGTGCCAGCAGTGAATATTGGGGGACAGCAACTAATGAAAAACTGTTTTTT.

This clonotype was counted a few times. This chain connects TRBV7-9 to TRBJ1-2, with D uncertain. The CDR3 contains 11 residues. Trimming removed 5 bases from V and 8 bases from J, with 9 bases in between. CDR1 is SEHNR and CDR2 is FQNEAQ in the germline V gene (reference sequence). The CDR3 loop reads CASSPSEGYTF. CDR3 nucleotides: TGTGCCAGCAGCCCCTCAGAAGGCTACACCTTC.

The V and J genes are TRBV4-3 and TRBJ2-1; D might be TRBD1 or TRBD2, each matching 5 bases. The V end was cut by 1 base, the J end by 12 bases, with 22 bases between. The CDR3 is 16 residues long. The V gene's germline CDR1 is LGHNA and CDR2 YSLEER. The DNA of the CDR3 is TGCGCCAGCAGCCAAGGACCTCCGGGATCCCAAAGGGGGCAGTTCTTC. Amino acid sequence: CASSQGPPGSQRGQFF.